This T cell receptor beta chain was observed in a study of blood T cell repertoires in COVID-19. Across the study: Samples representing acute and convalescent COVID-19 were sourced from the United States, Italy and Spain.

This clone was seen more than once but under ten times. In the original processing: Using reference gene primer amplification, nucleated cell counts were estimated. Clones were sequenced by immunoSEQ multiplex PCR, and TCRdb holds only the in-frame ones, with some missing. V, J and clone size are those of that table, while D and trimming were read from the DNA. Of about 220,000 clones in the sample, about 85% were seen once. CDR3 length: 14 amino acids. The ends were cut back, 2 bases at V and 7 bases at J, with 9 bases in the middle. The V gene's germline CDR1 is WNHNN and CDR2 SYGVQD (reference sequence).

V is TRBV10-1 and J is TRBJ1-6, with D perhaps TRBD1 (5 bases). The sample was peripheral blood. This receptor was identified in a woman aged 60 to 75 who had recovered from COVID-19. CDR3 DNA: TGCGCCAGCAGTGAGATGGCAGGGAATTCACCCCTCCACTTT. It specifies CASSEMAGNSPLHF.